One and the same sample provided the 6 T cell receptor beta chains below, sequenced in a study of blood T cell repertoires in COVID-19. Assay: immunoSEQ multiplex PCR; the TCRdb copy retains only in-frame clones and omits some. The sample holds roughly 100,000 clones, 87% seen once. The specimen sequenced was peripheral blood. These receptors all stem from a human donor in a cohort sampled during active COVID-19.

The chain couples TRBV28 to TRBJ1-5; D is possibly TRBD1 (5 bases). The V gene lost 3 bases and the J gene lost 5 bases, with 8 bases spanning the gap. The CDR3 sequence is 13 residues long. The germline V gene encodes CDR1 MDHEN and CDR2 SYDVKM. Here the CDR3 DNA reads TGTGCCAGCAGTTTCGGGGGGGATCAGCCCCAGCATTTT. It encodes CASSFGGDQPQHF.

V usage is TRBV7-9 and J usage is TRBJ2-5; D may be TRBD1 (5 bases). The CDR3 totals 15 residues. V was clipped by 0 bases and J by 0 bases, with 8 bases between them. Germline-derived CDR1 and CDR2 are SEHNR and FQNEAQ (reference sequence). CDR3 region: CASSLAGRDQETQYF. In DNA form, the CDR3 reads TGTGCCAGCAGCTTAGCGGGCAGGGACCAAGAGACCCAGTACTTC.

The chain employs TRBV11-2 and TRBJ1-1; the D gene is possibly TRBD1 (5 bases). Germline values: CDR1 SGHAT, CDR2 FQNNGV. Trimming removed 8 bases from V and 1 base from J, with 20 bases in between. This CDR3 has 16 amino acids. The CDR3 is CASLGGGKGWNTEAFF. The CDR3 DNA is TGTGCCAGCCTCGGGGGTGGTAAGGGCTGGAACACTGAAGCTTTCTTT.

In its sample, this clone was seen once. The gene calls are TRBV25-1 and TRBJ1-5, with 9 bases fitting TRBD1. With 6 bases clipped from V and 5 bases from J, the junction kept 8 bases outside the gene matches. This CDR3 is built from 15 residues. Germline lookup yields CDR1 MGHDK and CDR2 SYGVNS. The CDR3: CASRAGTGHYQPQHF. The CDR3 nucleotides are TGTGCCAGCAGGGCCGGGACAGGGCATTATCAGCCCCAGCATTTT.

The chain is built from TRBV5-1 and TRBJ1-1; 8 nucleotides align to TRBD1. Germline loops: CDR1 SGHRS, CDR2 YFSETQ. Trimming removed 2 bases from V and 1 base from J; junction bases left unmatched: 7. The CDR3 contains 16 residues. The CDR3 DNA reads TGCGCCAGCAGCTTTCGAACAGGGGGGTCGAACACTGAAGCTTTCTTT. Protein sequence: CASSFRTGGSNTEAFF.

The chain carries TRBV5-5 and TRBJ1-1; 8 nucleotides align to TRBD1. The CDR3 totals 14 residues. CDR1 and CDR2 from the germline V gene are SGHKS and YYEKEE (reference sequence). J lost 3 bases, V lost 4 bases, and 5 bases had no gene match. CDR3 nucleotides: TGTGCCAGCAGCCCCGACAGGGGACACACTGAAGCTTTCTTT. Residues: CASSPDRGHTEAFF.